Listed below are T cell receptor beta chains from one sample, sequenced in a study of a mutant IDH1 vaccine in newly diagnosed glioma. Profiled with immunoSEQ multiplex PCR; TCRdb holds only in-frame clones, not every one. The sample records roughly 86,000 clones, about 82% being singletons. The specimen comprised PBMCs, sampled from a glioma patient treated with radiotherapy, temozolomide or both. The receptor set was obtained from a middle-aged man with glioma. Each CDR3 is given with its conserved first and last residue. D genes are given only for firm matches. Clone size is shown for a subset of rows, as once, few, many or a class of expanded clone.

>-|TRBD1|TRBJ1-5|TRBV18
CASSPVRQGFNQPQHF
TGTGCCAGCTCACCAGTCCGACAGGGTTTCAATCAGCCCCAGCATTTT
>-|-|TRBJ1-5|TRBV5-5
CASSPGGLGQPQHF
TGTGCCAGCAGCCCCGGGGGACTGGGTCAGCCCCAGCATTTT
>-|-|TRBJ2-7|TRBV27
CASSLSSPVGGAGNSYEQYF
TGTGCCAGCAGTTTATCTTCGCCGGTGGGGGGGGCAGGGAACTCCTACGAGCAGTACTTC
>-|-|TRBJ2-7|TRBV28
CASSLSFEVKGGEQYF
TGTGCCAGCAGTTTGAGTTTCGAGGTTAAGGGGGGCGAGCAGTACTTC
>-|TRBD2|TRBJ2-2|TRBV29-1
CSVSSGANTGELFF
TGCAGCGTTAGTAGCGGGGCGAACACCGGGGAGCTGTTTTTT
>-|-|TRBJ2-1|TRBV5-1
CASSLEEYNEQFF
TGCGCCAGCAGCTTGGAGGAATACAATGAGCAGTTCTTC
>-|-|TRBJ1-2|TRBV28
CASTTSGRSALLYGYTF
TGTGCCAGCACAACCTCGGGTAGAAGCGCTCTTCTCTATGGCTACACCTTC
>-|-|TRBJ1-2|TRBV6-1
CASSVGGAGGYTF
TGTGCCAGCAGTGTAGGGGGGGCGGGAGGCTACACCTTC
>-|-|TRBJ1-5|TRBV29-1
CSVEAVEGQPQHF
TGCAGCGTTGAAGCGGTGGAAGGCCAGCCCCAGCATTTT
>-|-|TRBJ2-2|TRBV19
CASSIEGSDTGELFF
TGTGCCAGTAGTATAGAGGGGTCGGACACCGGGGAGCTGTTTTTT
>once|TRBD1|TRBJ1-1|TRBV27
CASSLIGGFKTEAFF
TGTGCCAGCAGTTTGATAGGGGGCTTTAAGACTGAAGCTTTCTTT
>once|-|TRBJ2-5|TRBV6-5
CASSYSSRGRETQYF
TGTGCCAGCAGTTACTCGTCCAGGGGTAGAGAGACCCAGTACTTC
>-|-|TRBJ1-3|TRBV28
CASSTRTWGNTIYF
TGTGCCAGCAGTACCCGGACTTGGGGAAACACCATATATTTT
>-|-|TRBJ1-4|TRBV6-1
CASSEDRGYNEKLFF
TGTGCCAGCAGTGAAGATAGAGGATATAATGAAAAACTGTTTTTT
>few|-|TRBJ2-7|TRBV5-4
CASSAEVLAGEQYF
TGTGCCAGCAGCGCCGAGGTCCTAGCAGGCGAGCAGTACTTC
>few|-|TRBJ2-7|TRBV19
CASSPPRAVYEQYF
TGTGCCAGTAGTCCCCCTCGGGCAGTCTACGAGCAGTACTTC
>-|-|TRBJ2-7|TRBV2
CASRDYYEQYF
TGTGCCAGCAGGGATTATTACGAGCAGTACTTC
>-|-|TRBJ1-3|TRBV5-4
CASSPNLSGNTIYF
TGTGCCAGCAGTCCAAATCTCTCTGGAAACACCATATATTTT
>-|TRBD2|TRBJ2-3|TRBV27
CASSFTKTSTQYF
TGTGCCAGCAGTTTCACAAAGACTAGCACGCAGTATTTT
>once|-|TRBJ1-1|TRBV4-3
CASSQFAGGLGSTEAFF
TGCGCCAGCAGCCAATTCGCGGGGGGGTTAGGATCCACTGAAGCTTTCTTT
>-|-|TRBJ2-1|TRBV4-1
CASSPEGGSYNEQFF
TGCGCCAGCAGTCCAGAGGGGGGCTCCTACAATGAGCAGTTCTTC
>few|-|TRBJ1-1|TRBV19
CACDVKGNKNTEAFF
TGTGCTTGCGATGTAAAGGGGAACAAGAACACTGAAGCTTTCTTT